This T cell receptor beta chain was retrieved from a study of blood T cells in healthy people across ages. Overall study findings and caveats: Higher naive T cell percentage went strongly together with higher TCR beta diversity. PBMCs were not sorted, which prevented a conclusive comparison of naive versus antigen-experienced cells.

The junction had 4 bases not matched to a gene; V was cut back by 5 bases and J by 1 base. Germline loops: CDR1 LNHNV, CDR2 YYDKDF (reference sequence). The length of the CDR3 is 14 residues. Sample-barcoded 5' priming and a J-beta primer mix drove a second PCR of about 6 to 12 cycles. TCRdb used MiXCR to reprocess the 5' RACE reads, holding one entry per CDR3 protein. The sample contains 1.4 million or so distinct CDR3 sequences, 35% to 45% of which appear only once. Comments on this clonotype: Its matching antigen is unknown.

The sequence derives from a woman aged 18-30 years in good health. Sequencing was performed on blood. This chain joins TRBV15 and TRBJ1-1; 7 bases map to TRBD1. The CDR3 DNA reads TGTGCCACCAGCCGTGGGACAGAGAACACTGAAGCTTTCTTT. Translated: CATSRGTENTEAFF.